The rows below give T cell receptor beta chains drawn from one sample of a study of T cells in Graves' hyperthyroidism and ophthalmopathy. TCRdb fed the multiplex PCR reads into MiXCR, producing one record per CDR3 protein. The sample has hundreds of thousands of distinct CDR3 sequences; less than 25% are singletons. Sample: blood. Receptor source: a man aged 25-45 years with Graves' ophthalmopathy. Each CDR3 is given with its conserved first and last residue. A D gene is named only where the DNA matches it firmly. The listing skips clone size in some rows; elsewhere it reads once, few, many or a size class.

D gene: .
clone size: .
V gene: TRBV3-1
J gene: TRBJ2-1
CDR3 DNA: TGTGCCAGCAGCCAAGATGCCCCGATATTCTCCTACAATGAGCAGTTCTTC
CDR3 protein: CASSQDAPIFSYNEQFF

D gene: TRBD1
clone size: many
V gene: TRBV28
J gene: TRBJ1-5
CDR3 DNA: TGTGCCAGCATACCCTTCTCCGGGACAGCGTATCAGCCCCAGCATTTT
CDR3 protein: CASIPFSGTAYQPQHF

D gene: .
clone size: few
V gene: TRBV7-3
J gene: TRBJ2-3
CDR3 DNA: TGTGCCAGCAGCCCGATGCCCACAGATACGCAGTATTTT
CDR3 protein: CASSPMPTDTQYF

D gene: TRBD2
clone size: .
V gene: TRBV9
J gene: TRBJ2-2
CDR3 DNA: TGTGCCAGCAGCCTCGGGAGGGGGGTCACCGGGGAGCTGTTTTTT
CDR3 protein: CASSLGRGVTGELFF

D gene: TRBD2
clone size: few
V gene: TRBV9
J gene: TRBJ2-1
CDR3 DNA: TGTGCCAGCAGCGACGGGACTAGCGAATATTACAATGAGCAGTTCTTC
CDR3 protein: CASSDGTSEYYNEQFF

D gene: TRBD2
clone size: few
V gene: TRBV6-5
J gene: TRBJ2-7
CDR3 DNA: TGTGCCAGCAGTTACTATTTGCCTAGCGGGAGGACCTACGAGCAGTACTTC
CDR3 protein: CASSYYLPSGRTYEQYF

D gene: .
clone size: .
V gene: TRBV24-1
J gene: TRBJ2-3
CDR3 DNA: TGTGCCACCAGTGATTTCCCCGCCCCCACAGATACGCAGTATTTT
CDR3 protein: CATSDFPAPTDTQYF

D gene: TRBD1
clone size: few
V gene: TRBV28
J gene: TRBJ1-2
CDR3 DNA: TGTGCCAGCAGTTGGCAGGGGGCAGGGACTGAGGGCTACACCTTC
CDR3 protein: CASSWQGAGTEGYTF

D gene: .
clone size: .
V gene: TRBV9
J gene: TRBJ2-3
CDR3 DNA: TGTGCCAGCACTCCCATCCCTAGCACAGATACGCAGTATTTT
CDR3 protein: CASTPIPSTDTQYF

D gene: TRBD1
clone size: .
V gene: TRBV29-1
J gene: TRBJ1-2
CDR3 DNA: TGCAGCGTTGTACAGGGGGACTATGGCTACACCTTC
CDR3 protein: CSVVQGDYGYTF

D gene: .
clone size: few
V gene: TRBV5-8
J gene: TRBJ1-1
CDR3 DNA: TGTGCCAGCAGCTTGATACCGACGGGGAACACTGAAGCTTTCTTT
CDR3 protein: CASSLIPTGNTEAFF

D gene: TRBD2
clone size: .
V gene: TRBV4-1
J gene: TRBJ2-1
CDR3 DNA: TGCGCCAGCAGCCAAGATACGGCGGGGGGGTCCTACAATGAGCAGTTCTTC
CDR3 protein: CASSQDTAGGSYNEQFF

D gene: TRBD1
clone size: few
V gene: TRBV12-3/TRBV12-4
J gene: TRBJ2-3
CDR3 DNA: TGTGCCAGCAGTATATCCTCAGGGGGCGGCACAGATACGCAGTATTTT
CDR3 protein: CASSISSGGGTDTQYF

D gene: TRBD1
clone size: .
V gene: TRBV7-2
J gene: TRBJ1-4
CDR3 DNA: TGTGCCAGCAGCTTAGGACAGGGTGGCCTCAGGAAACTGTTTTTT
CDR3 protein: CASSLGQGGLRKLFF

D gene: .
clone size: many
V gene: TRBV24-1
J gene: TRBJ2-3
CDR3 DNA: TGTGCCACCAGTGATTCAATTATACAGGGAGATACGCAGTATTTT
CDR3 protein: CATSDSIIQGDTQYF

D gene: .
clone size: few
V gene: TRBV5-1
J gene: TRBJ1-1
CDR3 DNA: TGCGCCAGCAGCTTGACAGAACTCACTGAAGCTTTCTTT
CDR3 protein: CASSLTELTEAFF

D gene: .
clone size: .
V gene: TRBV20-1
J gene: TRBJ2-1
CDR3 DNA: TGCAGTGCTAGAGATCCTGTCACAGGGAGTTTGGATGAGCAGTTCTTC
CDR3 protein: CSARDPVTGSLDEQFF

D gene: TRBD2
clone size: few
V gene: TRBV12-3/TRBV12-4
J gene: TRBJ2-4
CDR3 DNA: TGTGCCAGCAGTTTAGGTAGCGGGAGGGCCCAAGCCAAAAACATTCAGTACTTC
CDR3 protein: CASSLGSGRAQAKNIQYF

D gene: .
clone size: .
V gene: TRBV6-2/TRBV6-3
J gene: TRBJ2-7
CDR3 DNA: TGTGCCAGCAGTTACTCGAGGGGAGGCGTGGACGAGCAGTACTTC
CDR3 protein: CASSYSRGGVDEQYF

D gene: TRBD1
clone size: few
V gene: TRBV7-9
J gene: TRBJ2-7
CDR3 DNA: TGTGCCAGCAGGCCCGGGACAGGGAAGAACGAGCAGTACTTC
CDR3 protein: CASRPGTGKNEQYF

D gene: .
clone size: few
V gene: TRBV29-1
J gene: TRBJ2-3
CDR3 DNA: TGCAGCGTTGATCACCCAAGATCCACAGATACGCAGTATTTT
CDR3 protein: CSVDHPRSTDTQYF

D gene: .
clone size: .
V gene: TRBV28
J gene: TRBJ2-7
CDR3 DNA: TGTGCCAGCAGCTTACCCGGGACACGGACCTACGAGCAGTACTTC
CDR3 protein: CASSLPGTRTYEQYF

D gene: TRBD2
clone size: many
V gene: TRBV5-1
J gene: TRBJ2-1
CDR3 DNA: TGCGCCAGCAGCCCTACGACTAGCGGGAGGTACAATGAGCAGTTCTTC
CDR3 protein: CASSPTTSGRYNEQFF

D gene: TRBD1
clone size: .
V gene: TRBV19
J gene: TRBJ2-7
CDR3 DNA: TGTGCCAGTAGTATAAATTTTATCGGTGACAGGGGTGTCCACGAGCAGTACTTC
CDR3 protein: CASSINFIGDRGVHEQYF

D gene: TRBD1
clone size: .
V gene: TRBV27
J gene: TRBJ2-5
CDR3 DNA: TGTGCCAGCAGTCCACTACCCCTCGGGACAGGGAAACGAGAGACCCAGTACTTC
CDR3 protein: CASSPLPLGTGKRETQYF

D gene: TRBD2
clone size: many
V gene: TRBV20-1
J gene: TRBJ2-7
CDR3 DNA: TGCAGTGCTAGAGATCGGGGACTAGCCCATCGCGAGCAGTACTTC
CDR3 protein: CSARDRGLAHREQYF

D gene: TRBD2
clone size: few
V gene: TRBV6-5
J gene: TRBJ2-3
CDR3 DNA: TGTGCCAGCAGTTATGAGGGACTAGGAGATGTAGATACGCAGTATTTT
CDR3 protein: CASSYEGLGDVDTQYF

D gene: TRBD2
clone size: many
V gene: TRBV11-2
J gene: TRBJ2-2
CDR3 DNA: TGTGCCAGCAGCCCACTAGCGGGCAACACCGGGGAGCTGTTTTTT
CDR3 protein: CASSPLAGNTGELFF

D gene: .
clone size: .
V gene: TRBV4-1
J gene: TRBJ1-2
CDR3 DNA: TGCGCCAGCAGCCGAAAAGATCAGGCCATCTATGGCTACACCTTC
CDR3 protein: CASSRKDQAIYGYTF

D gene: .
clone size: .
V gene: TRBV14
J gene: TRBJ1-3
CDR3 DNA: TGTGCCAGCAGCCGTGGAATCGGAAACACCATATATTTT
CDR3 protein: CASSRGIGNTIYF